Listed here are 28 T cell receptor beta chains from one sample, sequenced in a study of blood T cell repertoires in COVID-19. Only in-frame clones appear in the TCRdb table, and some are missing; sequencing was by immunoSEQ multiplex PCR. The table shows around 200,000 clones, with approximately 87% occurring only once. Sequenced material: peripheral blood. All receptors come from a woman between 50 and 59 years old with acute or convalescent COVID-19.

This clone was seen only a few times. The chain has TRBV10-3 and TRBJ1-2; TRBD1 might be the D (6 bases). CDR1 and CDR2 from the germline V gene are ENHRY and SYGVKD. The V and J ends lost 0 bases and 7 bases respectively, with 12 bases between them. This CDR3 is 14 amino acids long. DNA of the CDR3: TGTGCCATCAGTGAGTCGACAGGTACGGGTGGCTACACCTTC. Its translation: CAISESTGTGGYTF.

The chain joins TRBV9 to TRBJ2-3; 15 nucleotides match TRBD2. This CDR3 has 18 residues. Germline trimming cut 2 bases from V and 2 bases from J; bases unmatched to any gene: 6. Germline V CDR1 and CDR2: SGDLS, YYNGEE. CDR3 sequence (DNA): TGTGCCAGCAGCGTGGGACTAGCGGGGGGTTCCTTCACAGATACGCAGTATTTT. This encodes CASSVGLAGGSFTDTQYF.

This sequence joins TRBV5-6 and TRBJ1-1; D gene unclear. Germline V gene lookup returns CDR1 SGHDT and CDR2 YYEEEE. V was pared by 2 bases and J by 4 bases, with 12 bases between. CDR3 length equals 14 residues. The CDR3 sequence: CASSFGQLSTEAFF. The CDR3 nucleotides read TGTGCCAGCAGCTTTGGGCAGTTGAGCACTGAAGCTTTCTTT.

This chain links TRBV4-3 with TRBJ2-1, with 9 bases fitting TRBD2. The CDR3 has 16 residues. The J segment lost 0 bases and the V segment lost 6 bases, leaving 6 bases of the junction unmatched. Per the germline V gene, CDR1 is LGHNA and CDR2 is YSLEER. The CDR3 region has the DNA TGCGCCAGCAGTGGCGGGGGGGCTAGCTCCTACAATGAGCAGTTCTTC. Translation gives CASSGGGASSYNEQFF.

The V call is TRBV9, the J call TRBJ1-5, with D unresolved. Germline V gene lookup returns CDR1 SGDLS and CDR2 YYNGEE. Trimming left V 0 bases short and J 3 bases short, with 10 bases between. This CDR3 contains 15 residues. The CDR3 loop is CASSVDPHTNQPQHF. In DNA form, the CDR3 reads TGTGCCAGCAGCGTAGACCCCCACACCAATCAGCCCCAGCATTTT.

This clone was recorded only once. The CDR3 bases are TGTGCCAGCAGCAAATGGCAGGGGTGCAAGAATCCCCAGCATTTT. This translates into CASSKWQGCKNPQHF. The V gene is TRBV21-1, the J gene TRBJ1-5; the table's D call TRBD1 went unverified against the DNA. TRBV21-1 is a pseudogene segment. The CDR3 has 15 residues.

The chain couples TRBV7-9 to TRBJ2-7, with 7 bases that match TRBD2. The CDR3 spans 11 residues. The germline V gene encodes CDR1 SEHNR and CDR2 FQNEAQ (reference sequence). The V and J ends lost 1 base and 10 bases, in that order; junction bases with no gene match: 1. The CDR3 nucleotides read TGTGCCAGCAGCTTAGGAGCGGGACAGTACTTC. Residues: CASSLGAGQYF.

The chain uses TRBV27 and TRBJ1-3, with TRBD1 matching 9 bases. The CDR3 loop spans 17 amino acids. The V gene end was trimmed by 5 bases and the J gene end by 0 bases; junction bases not matched to a gene: 8. CDR1 and CDR2 (germline): MNHEY, SMNVEV (reference sequence). This CDR3 reads CASSLRGQGLSGNTIYF. DNA of the CDR3: TGTGCCAGCAGTCTACGGGGACAGGGCCTCTCTGGAAACACCATATATTTT.

This sequence joins TRBV3-1 (or the pseudogene TRBV3-2) and TRBJ2-7; 11 nucleotides match TRBD2. Germline V gene lookup returns CDR1 LGHDT and CDR2 YNNKEL (reference sequence). This CDR3 region has 17 residues. The J segment lost 4 bases and the V segment lost 1 base, leaving 9 bases of the junction unmatched. CDR3 nucleotide sequence: TGTGCCAGCAGCCAAGGGCCGATAGCGGGAGGGCCTTACGAGCAGTACTTC. The encoded protein is CASSQGPIAGGPYEQYF.

This CDR3 is CASSLDRGGYSPLHF. CDR3 nucleotides: TGCGCCAGCAGCTTGGATAGGGGAGGGTATTCACCCCTCCACTTT. The J gene is TRBJ1-6, the V gene TRBV5-1, with TRBD1 as a possible D gene (5 bases). The CDR3 spans 15 residues. V lost 0 bases and J lost 8, with 12 bases in between. Germline V gene data show CDR1 as SGHRS and CDR2 as YFSETQ.

The chain couples TRBV18 to TRBJ1-1, with D perhaps matching TRBD1 (5 bases). This CDR3 comprises 14 residues. Germline V gives CDR1 KGHSH, CDR2 LQKENI. V lost 2 bases to trimming and J lost 4 bases, with 11 bases between them. The CDR3 sequence is CASSPGAGFTEAFF. CDR3 coding DNA: TGTGCCAGCTCACCAGGGGCAGGGTTCACTGAAGCTTTCTTT.

The chain combines TRBV7-2 with TRBJ2-3; 8 positions match TRBD2. Germline V CDR1 and CDR2: SGHTA, FQGNSA. J was trimmed by 1 base and V by 5 bases; bases with no gene match: 17. This CDR3 comprises 19 residues. The CDR3 nucleotides read TGTGCCAGCAGCACCGAAGGTTGGGTTAGCGGGGTTGGCACAGATACGCAGTATTTT. Translated: CASSTEGWVSGVGTDTQYF.

The chain recombines TRBV5-1 with TRBJ1-5; D uncertain. From germline, CDR1 is SGHRS and CDR2 YFSETQ. This CDR3 has 14 residues. V lost 2 bases, J lost 3 bases, and 9 bases lay in between. The CDR3 coding sequence is TGCGCCAGCAGCTTCTCGGGGTCCAATCAGCCCCAGCATTTT. Protein sequence: CASSFSGSNQPQHF.

This clone was detected once. This chain connects TRBV5-4 to TRBJ2-7; 7 bases match TRBD2. The CDR3 has 14 amino acids. Trimming took 3 bases from V and 3 from J; bases not matched to a gene: 6. Germline V CDR1 and CDR2: SGHNT, YYREEE (reference sequence). CDR3 sequence (DNA): TGTGCCAGCAGCTGGGGGGGAAACAACTACGAGCAGTACTTC. It specifies CASSWGGNNYEQYF.

V gene TRBV11-3 combines with J gene TRBJ2-1, with D perhaps matching TRBD2 (6 bases). V was clipped by 0 bases and J by 8 bases, with 8 bases between them. CDR3 size: 13 residues. Germline CDR1 reads SGHNT; CDR2 reads YENEEA. The CDR3 nucleotides are TGTGCCAGCAGCTTAGATTGGGAGGATGAGCAGTTCTTC. Translation gives CASSLDWEDEQFF.

The chain has TRBV6-5 and TRBJ2-7; a possible D gene is TRBD1 (5 bases). V lost 4 bases and J 2 bases, leaving 15 bases between the germline ends. The CDR3 is 15 amino acids. CDR1 is MNHEY and CDR2 is SVGAGI in the germline V gene. As DNA, the CDR3 is TGTGCCAGCAGTTCGCTGGGGCGGAAGACCTACGAGCAGTACTTC. Encoded protein: CASSSLGRKTYEQYF.

The chain employs TRBV5-5 and TRBJ1-1, with D perhaps matching TRBD1 (5 bases). Deletions cut 3 bases from V and 3 bases from J, with 12 bases between. CDR1 is SGHKS and CDR2 is YYEKEE in the germline V gene (reference sequence). The CDR3 totals 14 residues. This CDR3 reads CASSSDGGYTEAFF. The DNA of the CDR3 is TGTGCCAGCAGCTCCGATGGGGGGTACACTGAAGCTTTCTTT.

Here the CDR3 reads CATSDNRGGTDTQYF. The CDR3, as DNA: TGTGCCACCAGTGACAACAGGGGTGGGACAGATACGCAGTATTTT. The rearrangement uses TRBV24-1 and TRBJ2-3, with 7 bases matching TRBD1. In germline, CDR1 is KGHDR, CDR2 SFDVKD. The CDR3 sequence is 15 residues long. J was trimmed by 3 bases and V by 4 bases; bases with no gene match: 6.

This rearrangement joins TRBV15 to TRBJ2-1; tentative D call: TRBD1 (5 bases). The V gene's germline CDR1 is LNHNV and CDR2 YYDKDF (reference sequence). Trimming left V 0 bases short and J 3 bases short, with 15 bases between. This CDR3 comprises 17 residues. The CDR3 DNA reads TGTGCCACCAGCAGAGAAATCAGGGCCCGCCTCTACAATGAGCAGTTCTTC. Its translation is CATSREIRARLYNEQFF.

The rearrangement joins TRBV18 to TRBJ2-7; D ambiguous. The V gene lost 8 bases and the J gene lost 2 bases, with 16 bases spanning the gap. The germline gives CDR1 KGHSH, CDR2 LQKENI. This CDR3 has 14 residues. As DNA, the CDR3 is TGTGCCAGCACCCCCCCTAGTGCCCCCTACGAGCAGTACTTC. Translating gives CASTPPSAPYEQYF.

The chain uses TRBV5-1 and TRBJ1-6; D is perhaps TRBD1 (6 bases). The V end was cut by 5 bases, the J end by 7 bases, with 13 bases between. From germline, CDR1 is SGHRS and CDR2 YFSETQ. CDR3 size: 14 residues. CDR3 DNA: TGCGCCAGCAGTCCAGGGGCCTCCAATTCACCCCTCCACTTT. Translation gives CASSPGASNSPLHF.

The genes are TRBV5-4 and TRBJ2-1, with a tentative D call TRBD1 (6 bases). The germline CDR1 and CDR2 sequences are SGHNT and YYREEE (reference sequence). The CDR3 is 14 amino acids. Trimming stripped 3 bases from V and 14 bases from J, with 21 bases between. The CDR3 reads CASSSQTGIAAEFF. The CDR3 bases are TGTGCCAGCAGCTCACAAACAGGGATCGCAGCGGAGTTCTTC. Drawing the rest from reference TRBV5-4 and TRBJ2-1, the complete variable domain is ETGVTQSPTHLIKTRGQQVTLRCSSQSGHNTVSWYQQALGQGPQFIFQYYREEENGRGNFPPRFSGLQFPNYSSELNVNALELDDSALYLCASSSQTGIAAEFFGPGTRLTVL.

The J gene is TRBJ2-2, the V gene TRBV30, with 8 positions matching TRBD2. The CDR3 is 16 residues long. V was pared by 0 bases and J by 1 base, with 4 bases of the junction left unmatched. CDR1 and CDR2 (germline): GTSNPN, SVGIG (reference sequence). CDR3 sequence: CAWSVLAGGNTGELFF. The CDR3 DNA is TGTGCCTGGAGTGTCTTGGCGGGAGGGAACACCGGGGAGCTGTTTTTT.

The table lists this clone with a count of one. The chain joins TRBV2 to TRBJ1-5; 8 nucleotides line up with TRBD1. V dropped 6 bases and J dropped 7; count of bases not matched to a gene: 5. In germline, CDR1 is SNHLY, CDR2 FYNNEI. This CDR3 is built from 13 residues. DNA for the CDR3: TGTGCCAGCAGCTCGACAGGGGAACAGCCCCAGCATTTT. Amino acid sequence: CASSSTGEQPQHF.

The rearrangement uses TRBV5-6 and TRBJ2-3, with D maybe TRBD1 (6 bases). The V and J ends lost 2 bases and 1 base respectively, with 11 bases between them. The CDR3 spans 15 residues. Germline loops: CDR1 SGHDT, CDR2 YYEEEE. DNA of the CDR3: TGTGCCAGCAGCTTTTTAGGACAGCGCACAGATACGCAGTATTTT. The encoded protein is CASSFLGQRTDTQYF.

V usage is TRBV5-1 and J usage is TRBJ2-7; D is possibly TRBD1 (7 bases). Trimming shortened V by 0 bases and J by 7 bases, and 14 bases separated the two germline ends. The CDR3 is made up of 14 amino acids. The V gene's germline CDR1 is SGHRS and CDR2 YFSETQ. The CDR3 is CASSLDTSRGEQYF. The CDR3, as DNA: TGCGCCAGCAGCTTGGACACTAGCAGGGGGGAGCAGTACTTC.

The V and J genes are TRBV7-2 and TRBJ2-4; D gene unclear. The CDR3 runs to 14 residues. V was shortened by 0 bases and J by 8 bases, with 11 bases between the two germline ends. CDR1 SGHTA and CDR2 FQGNSA come from the germline V gene. The CDR3 loop reads CASSLAFSADIQYF. CDR3 in DNA: TGTGCCAGCAGCTTAGCGTTCAGCGCGGACATTCAGTACTTC. Using reference TRBV7-2 and TRBJ2-4 for the parts outside the CDR3, the full variable domain is GAGVSQSPSNKVTEKGKDVELRCDPISGHTALYWYRQSLGQGLEFLIYFQGNSAPDKSGLPSDRFSAERTGGSVSTLTIQRTQQEDSAVYLCASSLAFSADIQYFGAGTRLSVL.

This clone was observed once. The chain is built from TRBV7-2 and TRBJ2-7; D is possibly TRBD1 (6 bases). With 1 base removed from V and 2 bases from J, the gap between germline ends came to 9 bases. The CDR3 consists of 14 residues. The germline V gene encodes CDR1 SGHTA and CDR2 FQGNSA. The CDR3 region is CASSLEGTPYEQYF. The CDR3 DNA reads as TGTGCCAGCAGCTTAGAAGGGACACCCTACGAGCAGTACTTC.